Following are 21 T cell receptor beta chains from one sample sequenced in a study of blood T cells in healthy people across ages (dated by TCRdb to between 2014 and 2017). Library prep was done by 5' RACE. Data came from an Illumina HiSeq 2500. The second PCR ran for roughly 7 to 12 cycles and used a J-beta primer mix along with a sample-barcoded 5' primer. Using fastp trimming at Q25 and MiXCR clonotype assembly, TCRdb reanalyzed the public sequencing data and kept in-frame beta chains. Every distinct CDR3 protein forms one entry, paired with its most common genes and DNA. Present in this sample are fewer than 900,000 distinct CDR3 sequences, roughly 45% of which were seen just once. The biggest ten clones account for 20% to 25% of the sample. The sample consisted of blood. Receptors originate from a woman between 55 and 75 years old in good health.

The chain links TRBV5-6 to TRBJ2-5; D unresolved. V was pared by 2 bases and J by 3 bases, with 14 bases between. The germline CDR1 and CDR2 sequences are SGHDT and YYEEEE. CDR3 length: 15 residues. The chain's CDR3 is CASSLIGSAKETQYF. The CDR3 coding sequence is TGTGCCAGCAGCTTAATCGGCAGCGCGAAAGAGACCCAGTACTTC.

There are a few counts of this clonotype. Written as DNA, the CDR3 is TGTGCCAGCAGGACTGTCGGGGGGGAAGCTTTCTTT. This gives the protein CASRTVGGEAFF. This sequence joins TRBV6-2 or TRBV6-3 and TRBJ1-1, with D tentatively TRBD1 (5 bases). Germline loops: CDR1 MNHEY, CDR2 SVGEGT. V lost 6 bases to trimming and J lost 8 bases, with 13 bases between them. The CDR3 totals 12 residues.

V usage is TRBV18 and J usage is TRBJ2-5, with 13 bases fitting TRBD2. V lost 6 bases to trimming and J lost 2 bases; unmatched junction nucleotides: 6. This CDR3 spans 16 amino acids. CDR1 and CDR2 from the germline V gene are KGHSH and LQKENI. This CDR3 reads CASSPTSGRPQETQYF. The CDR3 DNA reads TGTGCCAGCTCGCCGACTAGCGGGAGGCCACAAGAGACCCAGTACTTC.

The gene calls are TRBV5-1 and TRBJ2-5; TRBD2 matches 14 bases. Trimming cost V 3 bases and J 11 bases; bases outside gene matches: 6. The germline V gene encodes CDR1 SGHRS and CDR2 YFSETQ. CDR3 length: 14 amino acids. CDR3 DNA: TGCGCCAGCAGCTCCGGGACTAGCGGGGGTGAGCAGTACTTC. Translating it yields CASSSGTSGGEQYF.

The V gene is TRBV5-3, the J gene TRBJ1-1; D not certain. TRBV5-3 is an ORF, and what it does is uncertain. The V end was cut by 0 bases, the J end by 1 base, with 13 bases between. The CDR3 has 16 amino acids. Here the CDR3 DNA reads TGTGCCAGAAGCTTGGATTGCTGGTTTGGGAACACTGAAGCTTTCTTT. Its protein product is CARSLDCWFGNTEAFF.

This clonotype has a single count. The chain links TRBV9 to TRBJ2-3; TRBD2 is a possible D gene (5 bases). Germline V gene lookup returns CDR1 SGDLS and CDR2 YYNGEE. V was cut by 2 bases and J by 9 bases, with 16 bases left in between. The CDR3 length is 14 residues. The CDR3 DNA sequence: TGTGCCAGCAGCGTCGGGGTGGCGGGTGAGACGCAGTATTTT. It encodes CASSVGVAGETQYF.

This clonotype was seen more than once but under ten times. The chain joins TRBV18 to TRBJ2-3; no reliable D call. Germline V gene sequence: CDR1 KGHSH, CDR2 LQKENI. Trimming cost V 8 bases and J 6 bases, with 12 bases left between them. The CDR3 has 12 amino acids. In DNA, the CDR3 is TGTGCCAGCGCACTCGATCGGGATACGCAGTATTTT. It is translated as CASALDRDTQYF.

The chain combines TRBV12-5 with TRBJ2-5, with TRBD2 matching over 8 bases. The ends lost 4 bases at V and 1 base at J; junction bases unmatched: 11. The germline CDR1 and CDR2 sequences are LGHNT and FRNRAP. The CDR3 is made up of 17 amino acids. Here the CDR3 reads CASGSRGTGGAQETQYF. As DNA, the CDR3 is TGTGCTAGTGGTTCCCGAGGGACCGGGGGGGCCCAAGAGACCCAGTACTTC.

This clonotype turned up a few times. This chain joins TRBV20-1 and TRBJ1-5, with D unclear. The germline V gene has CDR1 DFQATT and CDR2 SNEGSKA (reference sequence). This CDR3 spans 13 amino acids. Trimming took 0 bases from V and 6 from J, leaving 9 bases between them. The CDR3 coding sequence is TGCAGTGCTAGAGATTGGGCAGCTCAGCCCCAGCATTTT. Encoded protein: CSARDWAAQPQHF.

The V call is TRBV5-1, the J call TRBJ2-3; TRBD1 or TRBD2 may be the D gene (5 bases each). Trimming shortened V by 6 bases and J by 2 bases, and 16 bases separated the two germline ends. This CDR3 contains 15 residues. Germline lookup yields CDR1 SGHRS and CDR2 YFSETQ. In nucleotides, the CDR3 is TGCGCCAGCAACGAGGGGTCTTTTTCCACAGATACGCAGTATTTT. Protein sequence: CASNEGSFSTDTQYF. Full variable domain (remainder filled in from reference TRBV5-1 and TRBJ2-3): KAGVTQTPRYLIKTRGQQVTLSCSPISGHRSVSWYQQTPGQGLQFLFEYFSETQRNKGNFPGRFSGRQFSNSRSEMNVSTLELGDSALYLCASNEGSFSTDTQYFGPGTRLTVL.

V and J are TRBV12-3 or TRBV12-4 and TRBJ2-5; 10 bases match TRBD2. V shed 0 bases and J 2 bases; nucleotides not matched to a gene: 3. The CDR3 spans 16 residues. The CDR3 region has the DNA TGTGCCAGCAGTTTAGCGATGACTAGCGGGCAAGAGACCCAGTACTTC. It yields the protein CASSLAMTSGQETQYF.

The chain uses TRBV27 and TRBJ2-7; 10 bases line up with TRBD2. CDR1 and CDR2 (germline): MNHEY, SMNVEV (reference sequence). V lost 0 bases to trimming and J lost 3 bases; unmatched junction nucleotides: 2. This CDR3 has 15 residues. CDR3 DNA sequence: TGTGCCAGCAGTTTATCCCAGCGGGAGGGCTACGAGCAGTACTTC. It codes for CASSLSQREGYEQYF.

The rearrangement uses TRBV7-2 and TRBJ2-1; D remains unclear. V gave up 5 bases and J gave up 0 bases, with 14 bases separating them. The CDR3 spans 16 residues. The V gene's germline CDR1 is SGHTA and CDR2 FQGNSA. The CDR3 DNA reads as TGTGCCAGCAGCCTGAATCTCGGAAACTCCTACAATGAGCAGTTCTTC. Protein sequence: CASSLNLGNSYNEQFF.

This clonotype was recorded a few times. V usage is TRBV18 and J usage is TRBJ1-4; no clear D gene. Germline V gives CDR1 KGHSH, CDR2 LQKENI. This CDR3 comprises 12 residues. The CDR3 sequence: CASRSDGEKLFF. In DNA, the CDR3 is TGTGCAAGTAGAAGTGATGGCGAAAAACTGTTTTTT.

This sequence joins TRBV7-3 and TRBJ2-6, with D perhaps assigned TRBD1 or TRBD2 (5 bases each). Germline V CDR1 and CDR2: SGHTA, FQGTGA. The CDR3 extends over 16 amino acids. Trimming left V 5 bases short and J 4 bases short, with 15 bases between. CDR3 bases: TGTGCCAGCAGCCCAAGCCGGGACCGAGGGGCCAACGTCCTGACTTTC. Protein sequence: CASSPSRDRGANVLTF.

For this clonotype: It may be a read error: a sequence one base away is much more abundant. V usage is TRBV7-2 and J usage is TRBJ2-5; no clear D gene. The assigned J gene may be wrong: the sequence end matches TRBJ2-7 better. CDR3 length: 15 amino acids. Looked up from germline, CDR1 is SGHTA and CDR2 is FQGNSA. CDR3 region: CAISTGPIPTYEQYF. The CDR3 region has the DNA TGTGCCATCAGCACCGGACCGATACCTACCTACGAGCAGTACTTC.

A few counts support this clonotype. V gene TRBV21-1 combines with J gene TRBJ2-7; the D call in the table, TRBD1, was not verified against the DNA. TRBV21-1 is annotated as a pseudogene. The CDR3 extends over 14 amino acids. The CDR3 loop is CASSPEGSRLREYF. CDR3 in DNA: TGTGCCAGCAGCCCAGAGGGGTCCCGTTTACGAGAGTACTTC.

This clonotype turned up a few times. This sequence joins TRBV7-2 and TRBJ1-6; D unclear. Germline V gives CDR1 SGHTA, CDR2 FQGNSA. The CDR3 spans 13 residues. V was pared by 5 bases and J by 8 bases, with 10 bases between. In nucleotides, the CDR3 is TGTGCCAGCAGCCCACGCGTGGATTCACCCCTCCACTTT. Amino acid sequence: CASSPRVDSPLHF.

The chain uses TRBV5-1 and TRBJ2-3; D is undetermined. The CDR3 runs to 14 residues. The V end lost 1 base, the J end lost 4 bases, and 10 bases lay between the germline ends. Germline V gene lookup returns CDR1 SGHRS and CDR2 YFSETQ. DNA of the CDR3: TGCGCCAGCAGCTTGCCCCCGCACGCAGATACGCAGTATTTT. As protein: CASSLPPHADTQYF.

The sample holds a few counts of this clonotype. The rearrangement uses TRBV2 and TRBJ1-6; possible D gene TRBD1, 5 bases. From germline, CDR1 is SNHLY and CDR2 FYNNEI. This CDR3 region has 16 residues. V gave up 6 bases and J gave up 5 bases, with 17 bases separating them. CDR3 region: CASSAEPGTNNSPLHF. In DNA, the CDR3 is TGTGCCAGCAGCGCGGAGCCCGGGACTAATAATTCACCCCTCCACTTT.

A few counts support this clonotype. The CDR3 reads CASSGQGAKNIQYF. The CDR3 DNA reads as TGTGCCAGCAGTGGTCAGGGAGCCAAAAACATTCAGTACTTC. This sequence joins TRBV2 and TRBJ2-4, with D perhaps TRBD1 (5 bases). The germline V and J ends were trimmed by 4 bases and 0 bases, with 7 bases remaining between them. The length of the CDR3 is 14 residues. Looked up from germline, CDR1 is SNHLY and CDR2 is FYNNEI.